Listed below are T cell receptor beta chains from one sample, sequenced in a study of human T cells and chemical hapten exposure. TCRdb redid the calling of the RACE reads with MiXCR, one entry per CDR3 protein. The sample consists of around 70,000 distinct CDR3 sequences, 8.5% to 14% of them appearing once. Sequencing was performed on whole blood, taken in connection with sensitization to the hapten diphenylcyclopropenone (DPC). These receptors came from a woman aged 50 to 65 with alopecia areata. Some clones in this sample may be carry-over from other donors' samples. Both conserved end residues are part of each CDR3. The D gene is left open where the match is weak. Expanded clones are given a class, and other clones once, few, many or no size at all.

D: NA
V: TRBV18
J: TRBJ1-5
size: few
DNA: TGTGCCAGCTCACCCGGACAGAGCAATCAGCCCCAGCATTTT
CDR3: CASSPGQSNQPQHF

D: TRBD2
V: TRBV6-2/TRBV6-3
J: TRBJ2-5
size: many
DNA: TGTGCCAGCAGCGGGACTAGCGGGGTCCAAGAGACCCAGTACTTC
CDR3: CASSGTSGVQETQYF

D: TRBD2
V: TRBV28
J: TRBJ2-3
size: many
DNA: TGTGCCAGCAGTTTCGGTGGGAGGGCCTCGAGCACAGATACGCAGTATTTT
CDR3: CASSFGGRASSTDTQYF

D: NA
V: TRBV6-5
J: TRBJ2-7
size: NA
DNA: TGTGCCAGCAGGGGGTCTCAGGGTCGGGGCGAGCAGTACTTC
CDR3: CASRGSQGRGEQYF

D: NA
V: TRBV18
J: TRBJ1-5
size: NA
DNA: TGTGCCAGCTCACCTCCAGGGGCTAACAATCAGCCCCAGCATTTT
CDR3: CASSPPGANNQPQHF

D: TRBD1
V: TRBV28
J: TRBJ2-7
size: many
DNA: TGTGCCAGCTATGACAGGGGTAGCTCCTACGAGCAGTACTTC
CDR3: CASYDRGSSYEQYF

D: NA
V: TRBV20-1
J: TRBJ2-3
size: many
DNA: TGCAGTGGGCTCGGGGCTCCCACCACAGATACGCAGTATTTT
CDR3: CSGLGAPTTDTQYF

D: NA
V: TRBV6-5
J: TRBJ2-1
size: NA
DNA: TGTGCCAGCAGTTACTCTGGGACTGTTCGCAATGAGCAGTTCTTC
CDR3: CASSYSGTVRNEQFF

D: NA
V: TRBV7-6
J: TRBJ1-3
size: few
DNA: TGTGCCAGCAGCGAAGATAGTATCTCTGGAAACACCATATATTTT
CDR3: CASSEDSISGNTIYF

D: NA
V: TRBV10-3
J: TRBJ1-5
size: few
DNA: TGTGCCATCAGTGAGTATAGCAATCAGACCCAGCATTTT
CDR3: CAISEYSNQTQHF

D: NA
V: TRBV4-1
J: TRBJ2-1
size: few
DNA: TGCGCCAGCAGCCGACGACCCATGGGGACCAGCAATGAGCAGTTCTTC
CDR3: CASSRRPMGTSNEQFF

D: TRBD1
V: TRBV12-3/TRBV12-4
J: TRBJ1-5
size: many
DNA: TGTGCCAGCAGTTACAAACAGGGGATTGTGCGTTTT
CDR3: CASSYKQGIVRF

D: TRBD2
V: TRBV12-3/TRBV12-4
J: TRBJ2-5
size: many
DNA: TGTGCCAGCCTGACTAGCGGGGGTCAGACCCAGTACTTC
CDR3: CASLTSGGQTQYF

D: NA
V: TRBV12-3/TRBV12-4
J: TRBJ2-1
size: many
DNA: TGTGCCAGCAGTCTCCGGGACAACTTAAATGAGCAGTTCTTC
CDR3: CASSLRDNLNEQFF

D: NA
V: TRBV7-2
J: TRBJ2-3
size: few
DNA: TGTGCCAGCAGCCCAGGGGAGGGGCTAAGAAGCGGTCTTGGGAATACGCAGTATTTT
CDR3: CASSPGEGLRSGLGNTQYF

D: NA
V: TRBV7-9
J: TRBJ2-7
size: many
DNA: TGTGCCAGCAGCCTGACAGGGACTTACGAGCAGTACTTC
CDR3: CASSLTGTYEQYF

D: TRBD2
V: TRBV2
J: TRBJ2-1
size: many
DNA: TGTGCCAGCAGTATACTAGCGTGGAGCTCCTACAATGAGCAGTTCTTC
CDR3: CASSILAWSSYNEQFF

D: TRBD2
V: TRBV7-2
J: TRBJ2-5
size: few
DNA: TGTGCCAGCAGCCGGGGGGGGGCCCGAGAGACCCAGTACTTC
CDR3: CASSRGGARETQYF

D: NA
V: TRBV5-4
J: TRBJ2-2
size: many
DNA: TGTGCCAGCAGACCCGGACCAATTTTCGGGAACGGGGAGCTGTTTTTT
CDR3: CASRPGPIFGNGELFF

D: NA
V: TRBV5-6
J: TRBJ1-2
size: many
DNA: TGTGCCAGCAGCTTACAGGGAATCCCCTATGGCTACACCTTC
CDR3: CASSLQGIPYGYTF

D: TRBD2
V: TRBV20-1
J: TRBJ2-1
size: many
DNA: TGCAGTGCTAGATTGTCTAGCGGGAGTTTCAATGAGCAGTTCTTC
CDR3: CSARLSSGSFNEQFF

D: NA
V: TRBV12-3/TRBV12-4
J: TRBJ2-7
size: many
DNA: TGTGCCAGCAGAGGGGCGGGATACTACGAGCAGTACTTC
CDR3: CASRGAGYYEQYF

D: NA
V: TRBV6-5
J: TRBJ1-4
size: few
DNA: TGTGCCAGCCGAAAGGTGACTAATGAAAAACTGTTTTTT
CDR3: CASRKVTNEKLFF

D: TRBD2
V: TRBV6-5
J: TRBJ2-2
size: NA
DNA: TGTGCCAGCAGTACCGGACTAGCGGGAGACCACACCGGGGAGCTGTTTTTT
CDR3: CASSTGLAGDHTGELFF

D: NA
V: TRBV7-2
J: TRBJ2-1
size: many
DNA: TGTGCCAGCAGCGCCCGGGGGCTGAGCTCCTACAATGAGCAGTTCTTC
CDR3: CASSARGLSSYNEQFF

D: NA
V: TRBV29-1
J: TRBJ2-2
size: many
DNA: TGCAGTGCATCTTACCGGGCCGAGCTGTTTTTT
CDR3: CSASYRAELFF

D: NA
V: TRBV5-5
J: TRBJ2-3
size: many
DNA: TGTGCCAGCAGCCTAATCGGGACCCAAGATACGCAGTATTTT
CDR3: CASSLIGTQDTQYF

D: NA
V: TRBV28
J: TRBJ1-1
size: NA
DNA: TGTGCCAGCAGTTTCGGGTTGGGCAGTGAAGCTTTCTTT
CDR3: CASSFGLGSEAFF

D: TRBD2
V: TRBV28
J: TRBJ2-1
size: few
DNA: TGTGCCAGCAGTTTCGGGGGGGACAATGAGCAGTTCTTC
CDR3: CASSFGGDNEQFF

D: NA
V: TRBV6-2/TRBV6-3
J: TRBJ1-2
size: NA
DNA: TGTGCCAGCAGTTATGGGGCGGCGGGTAACTATGGCTACACCTTC
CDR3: CASSYGAAGNYGYTF

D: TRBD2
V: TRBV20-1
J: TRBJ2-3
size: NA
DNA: TGCAGTGCTTCGGCTAGCGGGGGTGATACAGATACGCAGTATTTT
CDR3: CSASASGGDTDTQYF

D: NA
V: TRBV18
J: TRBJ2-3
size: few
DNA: TGTGCCAGCCAGGGGCTGGATACAGATACGCAGTATTTT
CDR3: CASQGLDTDTQYF

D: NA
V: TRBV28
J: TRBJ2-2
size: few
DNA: TGTGCCAGCCATCGGGGTGCGAACACCGGGGAGCTGTTTTTT
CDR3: CASHRGANTGELFF

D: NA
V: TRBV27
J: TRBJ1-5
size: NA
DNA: TGTGCCAGCAGTAGGGGAGGACAGCCCCAGCATTTT
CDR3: CASSRGGQPQHF

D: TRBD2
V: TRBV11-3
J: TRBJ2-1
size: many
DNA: TGTGCCAGCAGCTGGAGGACTAGCGGGGGGCGAATCTACAATGAGCAGTTCTTC
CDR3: CASSWRTSGGRIYNEQFF

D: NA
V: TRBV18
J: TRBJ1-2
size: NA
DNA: TGTGCCAGCTCACCGACGTCCCGGCAAAATCCTAACTATGGCTACACCTTC
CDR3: CASSPTSRQNPNYGYTF

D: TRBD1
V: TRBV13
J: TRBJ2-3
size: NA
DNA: TGTGCCAGCAGCTCACCACCCGGGACAGGGGGAGATACGCAGTATTTT
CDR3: CASSSPPGTGGDTQYF

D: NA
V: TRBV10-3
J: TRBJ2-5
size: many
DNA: TGTGCCATCGGTTCCCAAGAGACCCAGTACTTC
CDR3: CAIGSQETQYF

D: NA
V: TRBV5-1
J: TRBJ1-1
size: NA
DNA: TGCGCCAGCAGCTGGCGGGGAGACACTGAAGCTTTCTTT
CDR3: CASSWRGDTEAFF

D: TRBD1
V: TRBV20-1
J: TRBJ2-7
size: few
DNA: TGCAGTGCTAGGAGGACAGGAGTTTACGAGCAGTACTTC
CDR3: CSARRTGVYEQYF

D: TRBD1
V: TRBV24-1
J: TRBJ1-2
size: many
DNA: TGTGCCACCAGTCCCACCGGGACAGGGGGGAACTATGGCTACACCTTC
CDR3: CATSPTGTGGNYGYTF

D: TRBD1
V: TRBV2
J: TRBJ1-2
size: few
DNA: TGTGCCAGCAGTGAGGACAGGGGGAAGGACTATGGCTACACCTTC
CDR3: CASSEDRGKDYGYTF

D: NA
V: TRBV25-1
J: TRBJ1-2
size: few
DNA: TGTGCCAGTACCGACGGCTATGGCTACACCTTC
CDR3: CASTDGYGYTF

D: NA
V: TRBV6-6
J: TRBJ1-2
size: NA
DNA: TGTGCCAGCCTGAGCTTGCGGTATGGCTACACCTTC
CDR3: CASLSLRYGYTF

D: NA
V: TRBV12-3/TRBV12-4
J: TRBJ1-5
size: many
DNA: TGTGCCAGCGGGGCCCAGTGGGGGGGTAACAATCAGCCCCAGCATTTT
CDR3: CASGAQWGGNNQPQHF

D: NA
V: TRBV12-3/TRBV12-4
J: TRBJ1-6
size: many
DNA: TGTGCCAGCAGTTTTACCAGGGTCCCCAATTCACCCCTCCACTTT
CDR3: CASSFTRVPNSPLHF

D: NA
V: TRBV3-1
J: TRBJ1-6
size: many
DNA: TGTGCCAGCAGCTACACACTAGGTCAAGGGTCCCGAGGGGGGCCATATTCACCCCTCCACTTT
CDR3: CASSYTLGQGSRGGPYSPLHF

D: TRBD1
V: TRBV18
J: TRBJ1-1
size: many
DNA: TGTGCCAGCTCACCGTACCAGGGGGGCCCGAACACTGAAGCTTTCTTT
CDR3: CASSPYQGGPNTEAFF

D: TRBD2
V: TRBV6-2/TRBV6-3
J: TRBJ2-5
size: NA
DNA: TGTGCCAGCAGCGACGGGACTAGCGGGGGAAAGACCCAGTACTTC
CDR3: CASSDGTSGGKTQYF

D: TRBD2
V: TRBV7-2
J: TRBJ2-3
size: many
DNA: TGTGCCTCTCGAGGCGGGGGGACTAGCACAGATACGCAGTATTTT
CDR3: CASRGGGTSTDTQYF

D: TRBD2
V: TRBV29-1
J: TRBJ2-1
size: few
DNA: TGCGGCCAATTAGGACTAGAAACTAATGAGCAGTTCTTC
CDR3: CGQLGLETNEQFF

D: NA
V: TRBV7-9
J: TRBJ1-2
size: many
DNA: TGTGCCAGCAGCTTAGCGGGGCTTGGCGGCTACACCTTC
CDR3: CASSLAGLGGYTF

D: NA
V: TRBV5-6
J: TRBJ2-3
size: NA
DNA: TGTGCCAGCAGCCTCCGAAGCGGGCCAAGCACAGATACGCAGTATTTT
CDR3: CASSLRSGPSTDTQYF

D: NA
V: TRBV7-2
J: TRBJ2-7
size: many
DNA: TGTGCCAGCAGCCAGGGGCAAGCGGGAAGTTACGAGCAGTACTTC
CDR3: CASSQGQAGSYEQYF

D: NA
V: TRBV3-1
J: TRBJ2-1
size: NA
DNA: TGTGCCAGCAGCCAAGATTTGGGGGCAGGTGAGCAGTTCTTC
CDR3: CASSQDLGAGEQFF

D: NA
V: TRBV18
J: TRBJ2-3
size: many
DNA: TGTGCCAGCTCACCACTCGCGGGGAACACAGATACGCAGTATTTT
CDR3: CASSPLAGNTDTQYF

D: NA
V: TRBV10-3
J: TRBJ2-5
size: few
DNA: TGTGCCATCAGTGAGTCGAGGGGTAAAGAGACCCAGTACTTC
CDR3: CAISESRGKETQYF